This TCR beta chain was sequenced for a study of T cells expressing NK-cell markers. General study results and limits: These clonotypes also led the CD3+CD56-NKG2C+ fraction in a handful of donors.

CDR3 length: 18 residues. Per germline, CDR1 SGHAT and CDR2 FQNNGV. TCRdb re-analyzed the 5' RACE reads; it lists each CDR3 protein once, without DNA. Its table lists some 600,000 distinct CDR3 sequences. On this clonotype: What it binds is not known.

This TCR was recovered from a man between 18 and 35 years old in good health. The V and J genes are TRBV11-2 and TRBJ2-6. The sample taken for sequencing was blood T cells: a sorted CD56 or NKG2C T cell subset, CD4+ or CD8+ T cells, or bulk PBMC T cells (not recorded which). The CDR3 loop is CASSFQTGTSSGANVLTF.